These T cell receptor beta chains were read from a single sample in a study of blood T cell repertoires in COVID-19. Some clones are missing from TCRdb's copy, which holds only in-frame ones; the method was immunoSEQ multiplex PCR. The sample lists about 240,000 clones, about 86% occurring once. Sequencing was carried out using PBMCs or T cells enriched from blood (not recorded which). Receptor source: a woman in her 40s with acute COVID-19. The CDR3 runs from the conserved cysteine through the conserved F or W. The D gene is left open where the match is weak. For some rows the clone size is stated as once, few or many, or as a class when expanded; others skip it.

clone size: NA
D gene: TRBD1
V gene: TRBV15
J gene: TRBJ2-7
CDR3 protein: CATSREGTGVYEQYF
CDR3 DNA: TGTGCCACCAGCAGAGAGGGGACAGGGGTCTACGAGCAGTACTTC

clone size: NA
D gene: TRBD1
V gene: TRBV6-5
J gene: TRBJ1-2
CDR3 protein: CASSYDRGDQSGYTF
CDR3 DNA: TGTGCCAGCAGTTACGACAGGGGTGACCAAAGTGGCTACACCTTC

clone size: NA
D gene: NA
V gene: TRBV6-1
J gene: TRBJ1-6
CDR3 protein: CASSEGRGLALHF
CDR3 DNA: TGTGCCAGCAGTGAGGGTCGGGGTCTCGCCCTCCACTTT

clone size: NA
D gene: NA
V gene: TRBV29-1
J gene: TRBJ2-1
CDR3 protein: CSVGLPSSYNEQFF
CDR3 DNA: TGCAGCGTTGGACTCCCGAGCTCCTACAATGAGCAGTTCTTC

clone size: NA
D gene: TRBD1
V gene: TRBV6-5
J gene: TRBJ1-5
CDR3 protein: CASSYSGGGDQPQHF
CDR3 DNA: TGTGCCAGCAGTTATTCAGGGGGTGGGGATCAGCCCCAGCATTTT

clone size: once
D gene: NA
V gene: TRBV19
J gene: TRBJ2-7
CDR3 protein: CASSMIGAYEQYF
CDR3 DNA: TGTGCCAGTAGTATGATAGGGGCGTACGAGCAGTACTTC

clone size: once
D gene: NA
V gene: TRBV3-1/TRBV3-2
J gene: TRBJ2-1
CDR3 protein: CASSLENEQFF
CDR3 DNA: TGTGCCAGCAGTTTGGAGAATGAGCAGTTCTTC

clone size: NA
D gene: TRBD2
V gene: TRBV7-9
J gene: TRBJ2-3
CDR3 protein: CASSSLPPGLALDTQYF
CDR3 DNA: TGTGCCAGCAGCTCGCTCCCGCCGGGACTAGCGTTAGATACGCAGTATTTT

clone size: NA
D gene: NA
V gene: TRBV5-8
J gene: TRBJ1-2
CDR3 protein: CASSLAARNYGYTF
CDR3 DNA: TGTGCCAGCAGCTTGGCAGCTAGAAACTATGGCTACACCTTC

clone size: NA
D gene: NA
V gene: TRBV3-1/TRBV3-2
J gene: TRBJ1-2
CDR3 protein: CASSQASPTRVEGGYTF
CDR3 DNA: TGTGCCAGCAGCCAAGCTTCCCCCACGAGGGTTGAGGGTGGCTACACCTTC

clone size: NA
D gene: TRBD2
V gene: TRBV27
J gene: TRBJ2-4
CDR3 protein: CASSFGLAGLQYF
CDR3 DNA: TGTGCCAGCAGTTTCGGTCTAGCGGGTTTACAGTACTTC

clone size: NA
D gene: NA
V gene: TRBV7-9
J gene: TRBJ2-7
CDR3 protein: CASVSPGRSYEQYF
CDR3 DNA: TGTGCCAGCGTTAGTCCAGGGCGCTCCTACGAGCAGTACTTC

clone size: few
D gene: NA
V gene: TRBV29-1
J gene: TRBJ1-1
CDR3 protein: CSVSPGGGVDTEAFF
CDR3 DNA: TGCAGCGTCTCTCCGGGTGGGGGCGTGGACACTGAAGCTTTCTTT

clone size: NA
D gene: NA
V gene: TRBV11-3
J gene: TRBJ2-1
CDR3 protein: CASSPQPSGHNEQFF
CDR3 DNA: TGTGCCAGCAGCCCCCAGCCCAGCGGTCACAATGAGCAGTTCTTC

clone size: NA
D gene: TRBD1
V gene: TRBV9
J gene: TRBJ1-1
CDR3 protein: CASSYLTGGTEAFF
CDR3 DNA: TGTGCCAGCAGCTACCTTACAGGGGGCACTGAAGCTTTCTTT

clone size: NA
D gene: TRBD2
V gene: TRBV27
J gene: TRBJ2-3
CDR3 protein: CASSARWLAGGVDTQYF
CDR3 DNA: TGTGCCAGCAGTGCCCGTTGGCTAGCGGGAGGGGTAGATACGCAGTATTTT

clone size: NA
D gene: NA
V gene: TRBV27
J gene: TRBJ2-2
CDR3 protein: CASSLSAGTLNTGELFF
CDR3 DNA: TGTGCCAGCAGTTTATCAGCCGGGACACTGAACACCGGGGAGCTGTTTTTT

clone size: NA
D gene: TRBD2
V gene: TRBV29-1
J gene: TRBJ2-2
CDR3 protein: CSVGKSGRSPGELFF
CDR3 DNA: TGCAGCGTTGGGAAAAGCGGGAGGTCCCCCGGGGAGCTGTTTTTT

clone size: NA
D gene: NA
V gene: TRBV6-1
J gene: TRBJ1-2
CDR3 protein: CASSESRANYGYTF
CDR3 DNA: TGTGCCAGCAGTGAATCCAGGGCAAACTATGGCTACACCTTC

clone size: NA
D gene: TRBD2
V gene: TRBV3-1/TRBV3-2
J gene: TRBJ2-5
CDR3 protein: CASSQTSGRGGETQYF
CDR3 DNA: TGTGCCAGCAGCCAAACTAGCGGGAGGGGCGGGGAGACCCAGTACTTC

clone size: NA
D gene: NA
V gene: TRBV12-3/TRBV12-4
J gene: TRBJ1-2
CDR3 protein: CASSLVSGRYTF
CDR3 DNA: TGTGCCAGCAGTTTAGTTTCAGGGCGCTACACCTTC

clone size: NA
D gene: NA
V gene: TRBV28
J gene: TRBJ2-7
CDR3 protein: CASSLEVDEQYF
CDR3 DNA: TGTGCCAGCAGTTTAGAGGTGGACGAGCAGTACTTC

clone size: NA
D gene: TRBD2
V gene: TRBV10-3
J gene: TRBJ2-1
CDR3 protein: CAISESRLARDEQFF
CDR3 DNA: TGTGCCATCAGTGAGTCCAGACTAGCAAGAGATGAGCAGTTCTTC

clone size: NA
D gene: NA
V gene: TRBV5-4
J gene: TRBJ2-7
CDR3 protein: CASSSGQLPSYEQYF
CDR3 DNA: TGTGCCAGCAGCTCAGGACAGCTGCCCTCCTACGAGCAGTACTTC

clone size: few
D gene: NA
V gene: TRBV4-1
J gene: TRBJ2-2
CDR3 protein: CASSQDPRQGVTGELFF
CDR3 DNA: TGCGCCAGCAGCCAAGATCCCCGACAAGGGGTGACCGGGGAGCTGTTTTTT

clone size: NA
D gene: NA
V gene: TRBV14
J gene: TRBJ2-1
CDR3 protein: CASSQDGQGGEFF
CDR3 DNA: TGTGCCAGCAGCCAAGATGGGCAGGGAGGAGAGTTCTTC

clone size: NA
D gene: NA
V gene: TRBV12-3/TRBV12-4
J gene: TRBJ2-7
CDR3 protein: CASSWARSEQYF
CDR3 DNA: TGTGCCAGCAGTTGGGCTCGATCCGAGCAGTACTTC

clone size: NA
D gene: NA
V gene: TRBV6-5
J gene: TRBJ2-7
CDR3 protein: CASSYSRGASYEQYF
CDR3 DNA: TGTGCCAGCAGTTACTCTCGCGGGGCCTCCTACGAGCAGTACTTC

clone size: NA
D gene: NA
V gene: TRBV30
J gene: TRBJ2-1
CDR3 protein: CAWSPPGLANEQFF
CDR3 DNA: TGTGCCTGGAGTCCTCCCGGGCTAGCCAATGAGCAGTTCTTC

clone size: NA
D gene: TRBD2
V gene: TRBV9
J gene: TRBJ2-2
CDR3 protein: CASSGSLATTGELFF
CDR3 DNA: TGTGCCAGCAGCGGATCACTAGCGACCACCGGGGAGCTGTTTTTT

clone size: NA
D gene: TRBD1
V gene: TRBV27
J gene: TRBJ2-1
CDR3 protein: CASSLVGWGQGAYEQFF
CDR3 DNA: TGTGCCAGCAGTTTAGTTGGGTGGGGACAGGGGGCGTATGAGCAGTTCTTC

clone size: NA
D gene: NA
V gene: TRBV19
J gene: TRBJ1-4
CDR3 protein: CASRDINEKLFF
CDR3 DNA: TGTGCCAGCCGGGACATTAATGAAAAACTGTTTTTT

clone size: NA
D gene: TRBD2
V gene: TRBV5-1
J gene: TRBJ2-3
CDR3 protein: CASSRLAGDTDTQYF
CDR3 DNA: TGCGCCAGCAGCCGCCTAGCGGGAGACACAGATACGCAGTATTTT